This TCR beta chain derives from a study of T cells in Graves' hyperthyroidism and ophthalmopathy (dated by TCRdb to the late 2010s). Background on the whole study: Peripheral blood samples were taken at the time of initial diagnosis, prior to any treatment. A discovery cohort of about 100 patients, 43 with Graves' ophthalmopathy and over 55 with stable Graves' hyperthyroidism, was used to find distinguishing TCR V-J signatures. The 100 or so discovery patients were randomly split 7:3 into training and test sets. In addition, the study compared T-cell repertoires in thyroid tissue and in blood from about 6 Graves' hyperthyroidism patients. After blood sampling, hyperthyroidism patients were treated with methimazole at a starting dose of 30 mg daily, and ophthalmopathy patients were treated with high-dose intravenous methylprednisolone. Prospective prediction of ophthalmopathy was tested in an independent validation cohort consisting of about 19 hyperthyroidism patients and approximately 16 patients who later progressed to ophthalmopathy. The paper describes TCR Vbeta CDR3 sequencing of 130 to 150 peripheral blood samples, made up of 43 ophthalmopathy patients, 70 to 80 hyperthyroidism patients and 17 progressor patients. Broad study findings and their caveats: Sample size was not statistically predetermined, and blinding of investigators to group allocation was not performed. A model built on a 13 V-J signature distinguished ophthalmopathy from stable hyperthyroidism, reaching about 88% sensitivity and under 84% specificity in cross-validation and 80%/75% in testing. Blood samples also contained most of the expanded thyroid clonotypes (frequency above 0.001), which suggests that blood repertoires may reflect thyroid immune responses. In validation, the model predicted progression to ophthalmopathy with about 71% sensitivity and 72% to 75% specificity, a median of around six months before onset.

The TCR beta CDR3 regions were amplified from the RNA transcripts. For the first round of RT-PCR on the TCR CDR3, the HTBI primer set was used together with the Qiagen OneStep RT-PCR kit. A second multiplex PCR round built the libraries, followed by size selection and purification. Libraries were sequenced paired-end with 100 bp reads on an Illumina HiSeq2000. The study's own analysis went as follows. Raw data were processed with SOAPnuke, discarding reads with adapters, uncalled bases, mean Phred below 15, or no exact constant-primer or identifier match. COPE v1.2.5 was used to merge high-quality paired reads, and clonotypes were defined as unique nucleotide sequences. Clonotypes were aligned to IMGT TRBV, TRBD and TRBJ reference segments using MiTCR v1.1. Analysis was restricted to V-J combinations with a frequency above 0.0001, which covered 98% to 99.2% of repertoires. The TCS score was defined as F50 (clonal expansion) divided by E x V (chaos), with BLOSUM62-based TCRdist calculated between CDR3 peptides within each V-J. Welch's t-statistics and random forest reduced around 510 V-J features to roughly 13, which were used in a naive Bayes classifier (R e1071). The public reads were reprocessed in TCRdb via fastp at Q25 and MiXCR, keeping in-frame beta chains. Identical CDR3 protein sequences are pooled into one entry, listed with their most common genes and DNA. The V and J calls and clone size come from TCRdb's table, not from the authors' own analysis. This sample gives 500,000 or so distinct CDR3 sequences in total; roughly 15% of them show up just once. The ten largest clones add up to 17% of the sample.

In the germline V gene, CDR1 corresponds to SGHTA and CDR2 to FQGNSA. The cysteine opens and the phenylalanine closes a CDR3 of 11 amino acids. Only the CDR3 DNA stays, 33 bases, in frame from base 1. Ophthalmopathy patients had moderately to severely active disease, with a Clinical Activity Score of 3 or more, a NOSPECS grade of 4 or more, and a disease duration of less than 3 months. The study excluded patients with uncontrolled infections, other autoimmune diseases, pregnancy or lactation. Diagnoses were based on clinical symptoms, serum thyroxine and TRAb, thyroid ultrasound and orbital computed tomography. PBMCs were isolated from around 10 ml of fresh peripheral blood by Ficoll-Paque density gradient centrifugation. Trizol reagent was used to extract total RNA, and RNA quality was then checked on an Agilent 2100 Bioanalyzer. In regard to this clonotype: Its antigen target is currently unknown. With a much larger clone just one base away, this may be a read error.

The chain links TRBV7-2 with TRBJ2-7, with the D gene too uncertain to name. The closer fit of TRBJ2-1 to the DNA end suggests the J call may be wrong. The specimen was blood. This sequence was found in a woman aged 18 to 35 with Graves' ophthalmopathy. The nucleotide sequence reads TGTGCCAGCAGCTTAATGGACGAGCAGTTCTTC. Its protein product is CASSLMDEQFF.